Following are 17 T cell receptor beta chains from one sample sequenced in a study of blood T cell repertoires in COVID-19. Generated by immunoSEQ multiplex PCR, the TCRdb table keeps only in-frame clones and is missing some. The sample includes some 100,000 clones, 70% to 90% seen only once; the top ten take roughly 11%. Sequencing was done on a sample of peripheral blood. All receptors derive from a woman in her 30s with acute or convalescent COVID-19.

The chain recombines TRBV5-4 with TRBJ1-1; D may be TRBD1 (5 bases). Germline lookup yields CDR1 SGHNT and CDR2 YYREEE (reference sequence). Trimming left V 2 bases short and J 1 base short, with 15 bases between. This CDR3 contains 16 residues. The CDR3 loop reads CASSFTSLTENTEAFF. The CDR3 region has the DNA TGTGCCAGCAGCTTCACATCCTTGACAGAGAACACTGAAGCTTTCTTT.

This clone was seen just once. CDR3 sequence: CASSPKDSRAYEQYF. CDR3 nucleotides: TGTGCCAGCTCACCAAAGGACAGTCGAGCCTACGAGCAGTACTTC. J is TRBJ2-7 and V is TRBV18; D is perhaps TRBD1 (6 bases). Trimming removed 2 bases at V and 2 bases at J, with 13 bases between. Germline V gene data show CDR1 as KGHSH and CDR2 as LQKENI. This CDR3 region has 15 residues.

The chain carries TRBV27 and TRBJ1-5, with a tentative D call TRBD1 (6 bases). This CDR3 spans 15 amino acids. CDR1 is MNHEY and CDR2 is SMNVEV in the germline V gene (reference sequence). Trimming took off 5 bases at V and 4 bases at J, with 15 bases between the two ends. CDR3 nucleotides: TGTGCCAGCAGTCTCACGACAGGAATTAATCAGCCCCAGCATTTT. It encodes CASSLTTGINQPQHF.

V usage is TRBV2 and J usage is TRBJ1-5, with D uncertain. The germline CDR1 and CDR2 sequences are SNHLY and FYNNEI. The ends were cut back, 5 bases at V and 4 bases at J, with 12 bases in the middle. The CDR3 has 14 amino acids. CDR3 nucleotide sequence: TGTGCCAGCAGTACGGACGGGAAAAATCAGCCCCAGCATTTT. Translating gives CASSTDGKNQPQHF.

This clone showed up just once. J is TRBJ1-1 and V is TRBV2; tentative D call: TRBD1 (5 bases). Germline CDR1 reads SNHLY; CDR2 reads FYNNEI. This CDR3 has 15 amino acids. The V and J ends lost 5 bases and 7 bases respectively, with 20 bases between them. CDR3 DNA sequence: TGTGCCAGCAGTCCCACCCTCGTGGGGGGGGATGAAGCTTTCTTT. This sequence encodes CASSPTLVGGDEAFF. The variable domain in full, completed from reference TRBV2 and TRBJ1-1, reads EPEVTQTPSHQVTQMGQEVILRCVPISNHLYFYWYRQILGQKVEFLVSFYNNEISEKSEIFDDQFSVERPDGSNFTLKIRSTKLEDSAMYFCASSPTLVGGDEAFFGQGTRLTVV.

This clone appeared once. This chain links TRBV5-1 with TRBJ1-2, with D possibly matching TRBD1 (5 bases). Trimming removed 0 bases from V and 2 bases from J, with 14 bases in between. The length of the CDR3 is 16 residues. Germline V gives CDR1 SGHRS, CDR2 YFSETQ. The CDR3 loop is CASSLGPGRENYGYTF. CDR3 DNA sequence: TGCGCCAGCAGCTTGGGACCGGGCAGGGAAAACTATGGCTACACCTTC.

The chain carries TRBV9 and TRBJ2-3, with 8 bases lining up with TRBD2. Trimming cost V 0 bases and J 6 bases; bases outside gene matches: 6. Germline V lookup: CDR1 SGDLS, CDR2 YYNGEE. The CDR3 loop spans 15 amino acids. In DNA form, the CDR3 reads TGTGCCAGCAGCGTAGGAACGGGGGGGCCGGATACGCAGTATTTT. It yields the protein CASSVGTGGPDTQYF. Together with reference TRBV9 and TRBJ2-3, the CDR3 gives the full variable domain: DSGVTQTPKHLITATGQRVTLRCSPRSGDLSVYWYQQSLDQGLQFLIQYYNGEERAKGNILERFSAQQFPDLHSELNLSSLELGDSALYFCASSVGTGGPDTQYFGPGTRLTVL.

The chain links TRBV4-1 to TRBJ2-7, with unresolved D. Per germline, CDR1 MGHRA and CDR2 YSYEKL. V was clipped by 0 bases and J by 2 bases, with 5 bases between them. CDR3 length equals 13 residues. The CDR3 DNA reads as TGCGCCAGCAGCCAAGACAGTCCCTACGAGCAGTACTTC. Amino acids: CASSQDSPYEQYF.

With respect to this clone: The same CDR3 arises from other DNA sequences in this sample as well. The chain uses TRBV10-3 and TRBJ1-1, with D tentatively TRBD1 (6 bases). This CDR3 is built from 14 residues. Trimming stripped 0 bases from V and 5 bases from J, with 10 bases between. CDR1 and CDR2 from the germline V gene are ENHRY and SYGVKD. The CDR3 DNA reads TGTGCCATCAGTGAGTCCACAGGGAGAACTGAAGCTTTCTTT. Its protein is CAISESTGRTEAFF.

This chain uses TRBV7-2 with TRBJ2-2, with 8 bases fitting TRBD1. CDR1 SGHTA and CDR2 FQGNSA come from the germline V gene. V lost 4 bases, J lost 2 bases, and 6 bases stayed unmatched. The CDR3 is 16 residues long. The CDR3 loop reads CASSSWTGINTGELFF. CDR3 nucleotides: TGTGCCAGCAGCTCGTGGACAGGGATAAACACCGGGGAGCTGTTTTTT.

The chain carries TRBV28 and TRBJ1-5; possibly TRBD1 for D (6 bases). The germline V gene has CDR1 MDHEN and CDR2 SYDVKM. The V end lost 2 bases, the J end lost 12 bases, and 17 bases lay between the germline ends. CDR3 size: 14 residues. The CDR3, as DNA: TGTGCCAGCAGTTTAAGTCTAAGGGGGGACTACCAGCATTTT. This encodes CASSLSLRGDYQHF.

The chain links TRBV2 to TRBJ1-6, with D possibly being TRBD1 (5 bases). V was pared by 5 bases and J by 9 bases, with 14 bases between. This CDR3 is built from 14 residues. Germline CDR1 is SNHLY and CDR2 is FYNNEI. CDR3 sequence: CASSQGLLLSPLHF. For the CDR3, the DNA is TGTGCCAGCAGTCAGGGACTCCTACTTTCACCCCTCCACTTT.

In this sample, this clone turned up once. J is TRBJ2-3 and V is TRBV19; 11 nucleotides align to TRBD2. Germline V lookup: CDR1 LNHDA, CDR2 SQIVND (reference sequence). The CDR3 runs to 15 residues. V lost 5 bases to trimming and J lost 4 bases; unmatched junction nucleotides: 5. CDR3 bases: TGTGCCAGTAGTTTCTATAGCGGGGGGGCAGATACGCAGTATTTT. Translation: CASSFYSGGADTQYF.

The CDR3 sequence: CASSFHRDLTEAFF. The CDR3 nucleotides are TGTGCCAGCAGTTTCCACAGGGACCTCACTGAAGCTTTCTTT. This chain connects TRBV6-5 to TRBJ1-1; possibly TRBD1 for D (6 bases). Trimming pared 4 bases from V and 4 bases from J, leaving 13 bases between. The CDR3 has 14 residues. CDR1 MNHEY and CDR2 SVGAGI come from the germline V gene.

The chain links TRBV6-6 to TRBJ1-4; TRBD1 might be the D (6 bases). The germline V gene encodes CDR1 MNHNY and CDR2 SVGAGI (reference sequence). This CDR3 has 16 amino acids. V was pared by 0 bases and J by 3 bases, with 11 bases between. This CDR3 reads CASSYSNRDANEKLFF. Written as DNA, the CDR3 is TGTGCCAGCAGTTACTCCAACAGGGACGCTAATGAAAAACTGTTTTTT.

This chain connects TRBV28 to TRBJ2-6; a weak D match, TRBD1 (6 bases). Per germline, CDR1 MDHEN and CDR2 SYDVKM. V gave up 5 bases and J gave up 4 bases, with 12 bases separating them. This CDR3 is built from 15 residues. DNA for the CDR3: TGTGCCAGCAGTATTCAGGGGTCCGGGGCCAACGTCCTGACTTTC. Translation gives CASSIQGSGANVLTF.

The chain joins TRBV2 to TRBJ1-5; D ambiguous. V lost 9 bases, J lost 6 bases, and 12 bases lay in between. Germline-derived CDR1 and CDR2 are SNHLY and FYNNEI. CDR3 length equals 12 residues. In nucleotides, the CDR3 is TGTGCCAGTAGGAGGGAGGGTCAGCCCCAGCATTTT. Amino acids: CASRREGQPQHF.